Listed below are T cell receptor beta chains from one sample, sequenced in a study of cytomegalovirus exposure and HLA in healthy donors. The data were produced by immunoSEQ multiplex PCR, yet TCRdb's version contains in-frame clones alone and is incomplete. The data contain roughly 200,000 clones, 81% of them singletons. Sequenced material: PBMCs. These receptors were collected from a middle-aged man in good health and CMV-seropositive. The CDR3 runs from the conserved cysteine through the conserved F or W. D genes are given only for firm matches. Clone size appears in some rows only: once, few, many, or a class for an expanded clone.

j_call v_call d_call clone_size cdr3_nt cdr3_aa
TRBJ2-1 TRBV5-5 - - TGTGCCAGCAGCCCGGGGGGCCGCTACAATGAGCAGTTCTTC CASSPGGRYNEQFF
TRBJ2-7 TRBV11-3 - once TGTGCCAGCAGCTTAGGGGACTTTACCTACGAGCAGTACTTC CASSLGDFTYEQYF
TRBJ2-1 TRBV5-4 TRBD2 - TGTGCCAGCAGCCAAGCGGGAGGAGCCTTCCCCAATGAGCAGTTCTTC CASSQAGGAFPNEQFF
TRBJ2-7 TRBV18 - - TGTGCCAGCTCACCCTCCGGGTCTCACTACGAGCAGTACTTC CASSPSGSHYEQYF
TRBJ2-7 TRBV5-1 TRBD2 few TGCGCCAGCAGCTTGCAGACCGGGACTAGAGAGCAGTACTTC CASSLQTGTREQYF
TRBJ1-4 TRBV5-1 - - TGCGCCAGCAGCTGGTGGAGGGGGGAGGGTGAAAAACTGTTTTTT CASSWWRGEGEKLFF
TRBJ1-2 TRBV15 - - TGTGCCACCAGCAGAGATTCGGTCGGACAGACATATGGCTACACCTTC CATSRDSVGQTYGYTF
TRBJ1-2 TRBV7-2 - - TGTGCCAGCAGCGATAATTACAGGGCCGACTATGGCTACACCTTC CASSDNYRADYGYTF
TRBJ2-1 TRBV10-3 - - TGTGCCATCAGTGAGCAAGCGGCTGGGGACAATGAGCAGTTCTTC CAISEQAAGDNEQFF
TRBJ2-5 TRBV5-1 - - TGCGCCAGCAGCTTGCGTGACGGGCAAGAGACCCAGTACTTC CASSLRDGQETQYF
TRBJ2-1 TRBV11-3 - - TGTGCCAGCAGCTTAGGGGGCGCCAATGGGGCCGAGTACAATGAGCAGTTCTTC CASSLGGANGAEYNEQFF
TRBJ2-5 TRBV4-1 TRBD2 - TGCGCCAGCAGCCCCGGAGTGGGACTAGCGGGGGGTCAAGAGACCCAGTACTTC CASSPGVGLAGGQETQYF
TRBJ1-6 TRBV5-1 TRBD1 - TGCGCCAGCAGCCCGAGACAGGGTGCACCCCTCCACTTT CASSPRQGAPLHF
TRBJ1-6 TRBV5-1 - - TGCGCCAGCAGCTTGACGGTTGAAAGATCCTATAATTCACCCCTCCACTTT CASSLTVERSYNSPLHF
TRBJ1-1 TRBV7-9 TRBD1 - TGTGCCAGCAGCGGACAGGGGGCGGGCACTGAAGCTTTCTTT CASSGQGAGTEAFF
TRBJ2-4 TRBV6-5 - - TGTGCCAGCAGTTACTCCTCGGCGGTAGCCAAAAACATTCAGTACTTC CASSYSSAVAKNIQYF
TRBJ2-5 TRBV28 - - TGTGCCAGCAGTTTAACTCTCCGGGAGGAGACCCAGTACTTC CASSLTLREETQYF
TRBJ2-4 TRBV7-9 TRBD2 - TGTGCCAGCAGCAAAGGACTAGCGGGGGGCCTGATAAACATTCAGTACTTC CASSKGLAGGLINIQYF
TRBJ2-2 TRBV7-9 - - TGTGCCAGCAGCTTGCGGCAGCCGAACACCGGGGAGCTGTTTTTT CASSLRQPNTGELFF
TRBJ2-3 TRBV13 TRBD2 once TGTGCCAGCAGCTTAGGGCGGCTAGCGGGGGACCCTAGCACAGATACGCAGTATTTT CASSLGRLAGDPSTDTQYF
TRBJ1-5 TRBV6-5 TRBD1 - TGTGCCAGCAGGCTTCCGGGACAGGGCAATCAGCCCCAGCATTTT CASRLPGQGNQPQHF
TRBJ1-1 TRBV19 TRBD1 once TGTGCCAGTAAGAATAGGTGGGTCCGGGACAGGGATGTCACTGAAGCTTTCTTT CASKNRWVRDRDVTEAFF
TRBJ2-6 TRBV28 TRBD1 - TGTGCCAGCAGCCCCATAGGGGACAGGGTGAGTGCTGGGGCCAACGTCCTGACTTTC CASSPIGDRVSAGANVLTF